These 28 T cell receptor beta chains came from one sample sequenced in a study of neurological immune-mediated disorders. TCRdb ran MiXCR on the 5' RACE reads and lists one entry per CDR3 protein. The table lists 15,000 to 20,000 distinct CDR3 sequences, roughly 7.5% of them singletons, with about 17% in the top ten. The sample was CD8+ T cells from blood. The source is a woman in her 30s with HTLV-1-associated myelopathy (HAM/TSP).

This clonotype was seen at least ten times. The rearrangement uses TRBV3-1 and TRBJ2-3; no firm D call. The CDR3 length is 16 residues. V lost 0 bases and J 0 bases, leaving 10 bases between the germline ends. In germline, CDR1 is LGHDT, CDR2 YNNKEL (reference sequence). The CDR3 DNA follows: TGTGCCAGCAGCCAAGATTTTTCCGGGAGCACAGATACGCAGTATTTT. Translation: CASSQDFSGSTDTQYF.

This clonotype was seen many times. V and J are TRBV30 and TRBJ1-1; D possibly corresponds to TRBD1 (6 bases). V dropped 8 bases and J dropped 6 bases, with 19 bases sitting between them. The germline CDR1 and CDR2 sequences are GTSNPN and SVGIG (reference sequence). CDR3 length: 13 amino acids. The CDR3 region is CAGIAGARAEAFF. CDR3 nucleotide sequence: TGTGCCGGCATTGCGGGGGCTCGGGCTGAAGCTTTCTTT.

This clonotype was picked up many times. This chain joins TRBV7-9 and TRBJ1-1; D unresolved. Germline values: CDR1 SEHNR, CDR2 FQNEAQ (reference sequence). Deletions cut 5 bases from V and 3 bases from J, with 22 bases between. The CDR3 extends over 17 amino acids. This CDR3 is CASSRKVDFRRDTEAFF. CDR3 in DNA: TGTGCCAGCAGCCGAAAGGTGGACTTCCGGAGGGACACTGAAGCTTTCTTT. Supplemented by reference TRBV7-9 and TRBJ1-1, the full variable domain reads DTGVSQNPRHKITKRGQNVTFRCDPISEHNRLYWYRQTLGQGPEFLTYFQNEAQLEKSRLLSDRFSAERPKGSFSTLEIQRTEQGDSAMYLCASSRKVDFRRDTEAFFGQGTRLTVV.

This clonotype was observed many times. The CDR3 is CASSLGQGWDTQYF. The DNA of the CDR3 is TGCGCCAGCAGCTTGGGACAGGGGTGGGATACGCAGTATTTT. The V gene is TRBV5-1, the J gene TRBJ2-3, with TRBD1 matching 8 bases. The CDR3 is made up of 14 amino acids. Trimming removed 0 bases from V and 6 bases from J; junction bases left unmatched: 3. CDR1 and CDR2 (germline): SGHRS, YFSETQ.

Many counts were recorded for this clonotype. This rearrangement joins TRBV25-1 to TRBJ1-1, with 7 bases matching TRBD1. This CDR3 contains 13 residues. The V gene end was trimmed by 6 bases and the J gene end by 4 bases; junction bases not matched to a gene: 5. CDR1 MGHDK and CDR2 SYGVNS come from the germline V gene. The CDR3 DNA follows: TGTGCCAGCAGCCCCGGGACAGTCACTGAAGCTTTCTTT. Its translation is CASSPGTVTEAFF.

V is TRBV2 and J is TRBJ1-1, with D uncertain. The CDR3 extends over 13 amino acids. V lost 7 bases and J 5 bases, leaving 14 bases between the germline ends. Looked up from germline, CDR1 is SNHLY and CDR2 is FYNNEI. CDR3 in amino acids: CASKGGVGTEAFF. CDR3 nucleotide sequence: TGTGCCAGCAAGGGAGGCGTTGGGACTGAAGCTTTCTTT.

Ten or more counts support this clonotype. This chain links TRBV20-1 with TRBJ2-3; 13 nucleotides line up with TRBD2. The CDR3 runs 17 residues. CDR1 and CDR2 (germline): DFQATT, SNEGSKA (reference sequence). V shed 5 bases and J 0 bases; nucleotides not matched to a gene: 8. CDR3 amino acids: CSASGLAGVSSTDTQYF. The CDR3 DNA reads as TGCAGTGCTTCCGGACTAGCGGGGGTCTCTAGCACAGATACGCAGTATTTT.

This clonotype is deemed medium-sized. This rearrangement joins TRBV20-1 to TRBJ1-4; D is unresolved. Germline V gene sequence: CDR1 DFQATT, CDR2 SNEGSKA (reference sequence). CDR3 size: 14 residues. Trimming left V 4 bases short and J 3 bases short, with 12 bases between. The CDR3: CSATDDGPNEKLFF. The CDR3 coding sequence is TGCAGTGCTACCGATGACGGACCTAATGAAAAACTGTTTTTT.

This clonotype was recorded at least ten times. V and J are TRBV20-1 and TRBJ2-7; D is perhaps TRBD1 or TRBD2 (5 bases each). This CDR3 spans 11 amino acids. The germline gives CDR1 DFQATT, CDR2 SNEGSKA (reference sequence). The ends were cut back, 7 bases at V and 6 bases at J, with 13 bases in the middle. The CDR3 loop is CSVPRGGEQYF. In DNA form, the CDR3 reads TGCAGTGTCCCACGGGGCGGCGAGCAGTACTTC.

In this sample, this clonotype turned up many times. The chain combines TRBV20-1 with TRBJ2-1; 10 nucleotides match TRBD2. Unmatched junction bases numbered 9, after V lost 6 bases and J lost 7 bases. From germline, CDR1 is DFQATT and CDR2 SNEGSKA (reference sequence). This CDR3 region has 14 residues. This chain's CDR3 is CSAPGLAAKNEQFF. Here the CDR3 DNA reads TGCAGTGCGCCTGGACTAGCGGCTAAGAATGAGCAGTTCTTC.

This clonotype was found many times. V and J are TRBV5-1 and TRBJ1-2; the match to TRBD1 covers 9 bases. Germline loops: CDR1 SGHRS, CDR2 YFSETQ. The CDR3 covers 15 residues. Losses at the gene ends were 5 bases for V and 4 bases for J; bases not matched to a gene: 9. The chain's CDR3 is CASRTGTGTSYGYTF. CDR3 DNA: TGCGCCAGCAGAACCGGGACAGGGACATCCTATGGCTACACCTTC.

This clonotype appeared many times. This chain links TRBV5-6 with TRBJ2-7; D may be TRBD2 (6 bases). V shed 6 bases and J shed 5 bases, with 18 bases lying between them. The CDR3 covers 14 residues. Germline V gives CDR1 SGHDT, CDR2 YYEEEE. DNA of the CDR3: TGTGCCAGCAATGCGGGGCAGGGTATCCACGAGCAGTACTTC. Its protein is CASNAGQGIHEQYF.

The table lists this clonotype with many counts. The rearrangement links TRBV7-3 to TRBJ2-7; TRBD2 matches at 7 bases. The CDR3 consists of 15 residues. Losses at the gene ends were 0 bases for V and 2 bases for J; bases not matched to a gene: 4. CDR1 SGHTA and CDR2 FQGTGA come from the germline V gene. The CDR3 reads CASSLTGGLAYEQYF. CDR3 bases: TGTGCCAGCAGCTTAACCGGGGGGTTAGCCTACGAGCAGTACTTC.

This chain joins TRBV10-3 and TRBJ1-1; a weak D match, TRBD1 (6 bases). The length of the CDR3 is 15 residues. Deletions cut 6 bases from V and 0 bases from J, with 14 bases between. Germline CDR1 and CDR2: ENHRY and SYGVKD. This chain's CDR3 is CAISQGQSLNTEAFF. The CDR3 nucleotides read TGTGCCATCAGCCAGGGGCAGTCCTTGAACACTGAAGCTTTCTTT.

This clonotype appeared many times. This sequence joins TRBV7-9 and TRBJ1-3; TRBD1 is a possible D gene (5 bases). This CDR3 spans 15 amino acids. CDR1 is SEHNR and CDR2 is FQNEAQ in the germline V gene (reference sequence). The V and J ends lost 5 bases and 0 bases respectively, with 11 bases between them. The CDR3 region has the DNA TGTGCCAGCAGCCTCCGGGACCACTCTGGAAACACCATATATTTT. This gives the protein CASSLRDHSGNTIYF.

This clonotype was detected ten times or more. The V gene is TRBV11-2, the J gene TRBJ1-2, with D unresolved. This CDR3 comprises 16 residues. V lost 1 base and J 1 base, leaving 13 bases between the germline ends. The germline V gene has CDR1 SGHAT and CDR2 FQNNGV. The chain's CDR3 is CASSLVRERDNYGYTF. The CDR3 DNA is TGTGCCAGCAGCTTAGTGCGGGAGAGGGATAACTATGGCTACACCTTC.

In this sample, this clonotype turned up many times. The rearrangement links TRBV7-9 to TRBJ2-1, with D perhaps TRBD1 (6 bases). V lost 2 bases and J 7 bases, leaving 9 bases between the germline ends. The CDR3 is made up of 13 amino acids. Germline assignment: CDR1 SEHNR and CDR2 FQNEAQ (reference sequence). In DNA form, the CDR3 reads TGTGCCAGCAGCTTATCAGGGGTGAATGAGCAGTTCTTC. It specifies CASSLSGVNEQFF. The entire variable domain, with the rest obtained from reference TRBV7-9 and TRBJ2-1, is as follows: DTGVSQNPRHKITKRGQNVTFRCDPISEHNRLYWYRQTLGQGPEFLTYFQNEAQLEKSRLLSDRFSAERPKGSFSTLEIQRTEQGDSAMYLCASSLSGVNEQFFGPGTRLTVL.

This clonotype was recorded at least ten times. This chain joins TRBV9 and TRBJ2-7, with D perhaps matching TRBD1 (5 bases). V dropped 3 bases and J dropped 6 bases, with 13 bases sitting between them. The CDR3 length is 13 residues. Germline V gives CDR1 SGDLS, CDR2 YYNGEE. CDR3 DNA sequence: TGTGCCAGCAGCGCTACCCAGGGCGTCGAGCAGTACTTC. This encodes CASSATQGVEQYF.

This clonotype was detected ten times or more. The rearrangement uses TRBV5-5 and TRBJ1-1, with 8 bases lining up with TRBD1. The V gene end was trimmed by 4 bases and the J gene end by 6 bases; junction bases not matched to a gene: 8. Germline V CDR1 and CDR2: SGHKS, YYEKEE (reference sequence). This CDR3 has 14 residues. The CDR3 region is CASSPGQGYPEAFF. Written as DNA, the CDR3 is TGTGCCAGCAGCCCTGGACAGGGATACCCTGAAGCTTTCTTT.

This clonotype occurred many times. The V gene is TRBV6-4, the J gene TRBJ2-3, with D maybe TRBD2 (6 bases). Trimming cost V 6 bases and J 3 bases, with 16 bases left between them. The germline gives CDR1 MRHNA, CDR2 SNTAGT. There are 15 residues in the CDR3. The CDR3 nucleotides read TGTGCCAGCAGCGCTGGGACTGATGTTACAGATACGCAGTATTTT. Residues: CASSAGTDVTDTQYF.

This clonotype has a count of ten or more. The chain is built from TRBV7-2 and TRBJ2-3; D remains unclear. This CDR3 is built from 13 residues. Germline CDR1 and CDR2: SGHTA and FQGNSA. Trimming took off 5 bases at V and 6 bases at J, with 12 bases between the two ends. CDR3 nucleotide sequence: TGTGCCAGCAGCCGTATTATAAGGGATACGCAGTATTTT. It translates to CASSRIIRDTQYF.

This clonotype was seen many times. The chain carries TRBV12-3 or TRBV12-4 and TRBJ1-1; unclear D gene. Trimming removed 2 bases at V and 3 bases at J, with 7 bases between. This CDR3 comprises 13 residues. CDR3 sequence: CASSLSVYTEAFF. Here the CDR3 DNA reads TGTGCCAGCAGTTTAAGTGTCTACACTGAAGCTTTCTTT.

This clonotype has ten or more counts. The chain joins TRBV5-4 to TRBJ2-5; tentative D call: TRBD1 (5 bases). The CDR3 is 14 amino acids. V lost 3 bases, J lost 0 bases, and 9 bases lay in between. The germline V gene encodes CDR1 SGHNT and CDR2 YYREEE (reference sequence). CDR3 nucleotide sequence: TGTGCCAGCAGCTGGGTGGACAACCAAGAGACCCAGTACTTC. Translated: CASSWVDNQETQYF.

This clonotype was picked up many times. The rearrangement joins TRBV7-6 to TRBJ2-1; D call uncertain. V was shortened by 2 bases and J by 6 bases, with 5 bases between the two germline ends. Germline V gives CDR1 SGHVS, CDR2 FNYEAQ. The CDR3 length is 12 residues. The CDR3 protein is CASSLFFNEQFF. The CDR3 coding sequence is TGTGCCAGCAGCTTATTTTTCAATGAGCAGTTCTTC.

Judged by abundance, this clonotype is medium-sized. The chain links TRBV20-1 to TRBJ2-4; weak D call: TRBD1 (5 bases). This CDR3 has 17 amino acids. Trimming took 1 base from V and 2 from J, leaving 18 bases between them. Germline V gene lookup returns CDR1 DFQATT and CDR2 SNEGSKA (reference sequence). CDR3 sequence reads: CSARGAFRGWPKNIQYF. The CDR3 nucleotides are TGCAGTGCTAGAGGGGCCTTTAGGGGTTGGCCCAAAAACATTCAGTACTTC.

This clonotype was counted at least ten times. This chain uses TRBV19 with TRBJ2-1, with D uncertain. The germline CDR1 and CDR2 sequences are LNHDA and SQIVND (reference sequence). This CDR3 comprises 13 residues. Trimming shortened V by 5 bases and J by 6 bases, and 11 bases separated the two germline ends. The CDR3 protein is CASSRTPGNEQFF. The CDR3 region has the DNA TGTGCCAGTAGTCGGACCCCGGGCAATGAGCAGTTCTTC.

This clonotype was seen repeatedly, ten times or more. This sequence joins TRBV28 and TRBJ2-1; D might be TRBD1 (6 bases). With 5 bases removed from V and 6 bases from J, the gap between germline ends came to 11 bases. This CDR3 is built from 13 residues. Germline V gene lookup returns CDR1 MDHEN and CDR2 SYDVKM. CDR3 amino acids: CASSPDRTNEQFF. DNA of the CDR3: TGTGCCAGCAGTCCTGACAGGACCAATGAGCAGTTCTTC.

This clonotype has a count of ten or more. The rearrangement joins TRBV10-3 to TRBJ2-3; D possibly corresponds to TRBD2 (6 bases). The germline V and J ends were trimmed by 3 bases and 0 bases, with 10 bases remaining between them. Germline V gene sequence: CDR1 ENHRY, CDR2 SYGVKD. The CDR3 covers 15 residues. CDR3 region: CAISDYSGSTDTQYF. As DNA, the CDR3 is TGTGCCATCAGTGATTACAGCGGGAGCACAGATACGCAGTATTTT.